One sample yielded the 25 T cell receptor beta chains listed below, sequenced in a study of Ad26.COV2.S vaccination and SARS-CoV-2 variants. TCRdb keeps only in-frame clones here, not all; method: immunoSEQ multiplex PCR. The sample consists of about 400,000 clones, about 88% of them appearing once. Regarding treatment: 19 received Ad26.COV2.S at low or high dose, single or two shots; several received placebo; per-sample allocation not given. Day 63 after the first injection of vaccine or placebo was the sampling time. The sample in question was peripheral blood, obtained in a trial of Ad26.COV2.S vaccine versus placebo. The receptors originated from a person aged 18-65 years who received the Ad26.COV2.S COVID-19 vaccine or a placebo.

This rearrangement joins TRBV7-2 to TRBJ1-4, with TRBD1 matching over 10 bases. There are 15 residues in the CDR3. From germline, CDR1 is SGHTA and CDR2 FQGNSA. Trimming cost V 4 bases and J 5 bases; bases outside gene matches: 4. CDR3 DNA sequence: TGTGCCAGCAGCTGGAGGACAGGGGGGAATGAAAAACTGTTTTTT. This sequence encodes CASSWRTGGNEKLFF.

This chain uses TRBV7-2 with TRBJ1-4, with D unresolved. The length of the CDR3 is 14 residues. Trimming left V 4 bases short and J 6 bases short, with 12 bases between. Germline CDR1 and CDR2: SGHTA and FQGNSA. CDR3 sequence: CASSYGPLDEKLFF. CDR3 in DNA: TGTGCCAGCAGCTATGGGCCTTTGGATGAAAAACTGTTTTTT. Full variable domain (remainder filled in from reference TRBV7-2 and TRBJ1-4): GAGVSQSPSNKVTEKGKDVELRCDPISGHTALYWYRQSLGQGLEFLIYFQGNSAPDKSGLPSDRFSAERTGGSVSTLTIQRTQQEDSAVYLCASSYGPLDEKLFFGSGTQLSVL.

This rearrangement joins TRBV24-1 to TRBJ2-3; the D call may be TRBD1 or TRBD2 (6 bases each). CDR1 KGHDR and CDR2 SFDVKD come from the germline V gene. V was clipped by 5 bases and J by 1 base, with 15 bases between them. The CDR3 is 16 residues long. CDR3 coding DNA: TGTGCCACCAGTGTGTGGGGGGCCCTACGCACAGATACGCAGTATTTT. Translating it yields CATSVWGALRTDTQYF.

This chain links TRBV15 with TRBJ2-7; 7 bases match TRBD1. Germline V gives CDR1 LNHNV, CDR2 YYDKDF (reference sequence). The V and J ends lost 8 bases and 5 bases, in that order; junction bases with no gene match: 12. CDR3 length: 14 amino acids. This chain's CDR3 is CATALGTAQDEQYF. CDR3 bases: TGTGCCACCGCCCTCGGGACAGCGCAAGACGAGCAGTACTTC.

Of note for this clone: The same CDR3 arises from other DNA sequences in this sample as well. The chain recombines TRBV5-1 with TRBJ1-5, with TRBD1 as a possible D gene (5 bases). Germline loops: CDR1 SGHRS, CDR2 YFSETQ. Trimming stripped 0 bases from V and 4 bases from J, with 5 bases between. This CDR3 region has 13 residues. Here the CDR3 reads CASSLGQNQPQHF. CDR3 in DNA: TGCGCCAGCAGCTTGGGACAGAATCAGCCCCAGCATTTT.

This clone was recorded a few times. Here the CDR3 reads CASSLGSGSVTGELFF. The DNA of the CDR3 is TGTGCCAGCAGCTTGGGGAGCGGGAGCGTGACCGGGGAGCTGTTTTTT. V usage is TRBV5-4 and J usage is TRBJ2-2; 8 nucleotides align to TRBD2. With 0 bases clipped from V and 5 bases from J, the junction kept 6 bases outside the gene matches. The V gene's germline CDR1 is SGHNT and CDR2 YYREEE (reference sequence). This CDR3 comprises 16 residues. Full variable domain (rest looked up from reference TRBV5-4 and TRBJ2-2): ETGVTQSPTHLIKTRGQQVTLRCSSQSGHNTVSWYQQALGQGPQFIFQYYREEENGRGNFPPRFSGLQFPNYSSELNVNALELDDSALYLCASSLGSGSVTGELFFGEGSRLTVL.

The CDR3 DNA is TGTGCCAGCAGCCAAGACGGAGGGGGCTCGGCTTTCTTT. Translated, it gives CASSQDGGGSAFF. The chain employs TRBV3-1 (or the pseudogene TRBV3-2) and TRBJ1-1; 7 positions agree with TRBD1. Germline loops: CDR1 LGHDT, CDR2 YNNKEL (reference sequence). V lost 0 bases to trimming and J lost 11 bases; unmatched junction nucleotides: 6. The CDR3 covers 13 residues.

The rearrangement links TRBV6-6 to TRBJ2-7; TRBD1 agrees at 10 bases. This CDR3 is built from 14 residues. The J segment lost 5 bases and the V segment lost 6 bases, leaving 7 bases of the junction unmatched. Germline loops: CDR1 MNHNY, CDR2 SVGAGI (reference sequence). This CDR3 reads CASSRQGASDEQYF. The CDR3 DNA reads TGTGCCAGCAGCAGACAGGGGGCGTCAGACGAGCAGTACTTC.

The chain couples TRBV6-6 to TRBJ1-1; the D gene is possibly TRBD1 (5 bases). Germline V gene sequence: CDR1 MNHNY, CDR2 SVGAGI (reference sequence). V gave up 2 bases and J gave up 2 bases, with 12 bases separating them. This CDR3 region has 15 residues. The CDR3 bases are TGTGCCAGCAGTTACGACGGGGGGATTAACACTGAAGCTTTCTTT. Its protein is CASSYDGGINTEAFF.

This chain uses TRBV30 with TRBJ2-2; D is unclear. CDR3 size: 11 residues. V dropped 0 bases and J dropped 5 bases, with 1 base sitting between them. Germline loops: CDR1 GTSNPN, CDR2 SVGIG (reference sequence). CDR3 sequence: CAWSVTGELFF. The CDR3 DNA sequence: TGTGCCTGGAGTGTTACCGGGGAGCTGTTTTTT.

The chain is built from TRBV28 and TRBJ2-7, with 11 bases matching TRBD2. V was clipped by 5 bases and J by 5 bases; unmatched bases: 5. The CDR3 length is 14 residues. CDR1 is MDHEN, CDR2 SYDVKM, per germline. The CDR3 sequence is CASSVSGRANEQYF. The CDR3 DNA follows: TGTGCCAGCAGTGTTAGCGGGAGGGCCAACGAGCAGTACTTC.

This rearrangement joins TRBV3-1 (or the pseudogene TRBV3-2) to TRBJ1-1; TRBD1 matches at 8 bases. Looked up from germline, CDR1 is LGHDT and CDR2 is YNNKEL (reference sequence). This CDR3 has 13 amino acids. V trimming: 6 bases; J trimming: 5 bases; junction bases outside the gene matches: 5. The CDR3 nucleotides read TGTGCCAGCAGTGGACAGGGCCGAACTGAAGCTTTCTTT. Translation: CASSGQGRTEAFF.

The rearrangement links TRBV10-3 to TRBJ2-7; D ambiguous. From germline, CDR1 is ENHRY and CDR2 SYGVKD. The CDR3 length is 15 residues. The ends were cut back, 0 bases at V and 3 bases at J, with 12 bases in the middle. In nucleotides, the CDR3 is TGTGCCATCAGTGAGTCTTTGGTTGTGAACTACGAGCAGTACTTC. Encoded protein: CAISESLVVNYEQYF.

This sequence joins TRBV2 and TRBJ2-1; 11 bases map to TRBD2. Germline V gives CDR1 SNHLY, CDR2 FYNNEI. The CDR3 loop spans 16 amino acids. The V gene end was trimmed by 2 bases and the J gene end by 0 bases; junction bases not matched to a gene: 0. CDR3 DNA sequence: TGTGCCAGCAGTGAAACTAGCGGGAGCTCCTACAATGAGCAGTTCTTC. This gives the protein CASSETSGSSYNEQFF.

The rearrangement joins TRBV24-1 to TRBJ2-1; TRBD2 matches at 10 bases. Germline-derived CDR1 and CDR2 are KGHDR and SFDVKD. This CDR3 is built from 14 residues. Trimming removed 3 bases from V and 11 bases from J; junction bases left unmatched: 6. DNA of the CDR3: TGTGCCACCAGTGATCCCGGGACTAGCGTCCAGCAGTTCTTC. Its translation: CATSDPGTSVQQFF.

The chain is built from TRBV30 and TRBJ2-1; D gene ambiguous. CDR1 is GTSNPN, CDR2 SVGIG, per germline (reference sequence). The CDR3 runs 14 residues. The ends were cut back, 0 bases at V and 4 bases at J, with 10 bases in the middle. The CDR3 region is CAWSVLLVYNEQFF. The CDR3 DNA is TGTGCCTGGAGTGTACTTCTAGTTTACAATGAGCAGTTCTTC.

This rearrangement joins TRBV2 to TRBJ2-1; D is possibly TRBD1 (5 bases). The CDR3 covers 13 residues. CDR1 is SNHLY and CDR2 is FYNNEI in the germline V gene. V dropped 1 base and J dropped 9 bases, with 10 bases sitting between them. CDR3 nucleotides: TGTGCCAGCAGTGAAGGTAGGGGTACTGAGCAGTTCTTC. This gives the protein CASSEGRGTEQFF.

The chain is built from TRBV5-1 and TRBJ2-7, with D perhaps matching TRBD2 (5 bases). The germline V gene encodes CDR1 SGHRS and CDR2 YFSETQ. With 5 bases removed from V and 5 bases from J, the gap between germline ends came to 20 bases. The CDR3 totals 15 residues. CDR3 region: CASRKQRTGGDEQYF. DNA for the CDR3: TGCGCCAGCAGAAAGCAGAGGACTGGAGGCGACGAGCAGTACTTC.

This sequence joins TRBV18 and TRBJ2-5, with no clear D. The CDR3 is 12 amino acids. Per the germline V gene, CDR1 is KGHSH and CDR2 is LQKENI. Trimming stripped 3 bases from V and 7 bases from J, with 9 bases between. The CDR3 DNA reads TGTGCCAGCTCACCCTCGGAAGGGACCCAGTACTTC. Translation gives CASSPSEGTQYF.

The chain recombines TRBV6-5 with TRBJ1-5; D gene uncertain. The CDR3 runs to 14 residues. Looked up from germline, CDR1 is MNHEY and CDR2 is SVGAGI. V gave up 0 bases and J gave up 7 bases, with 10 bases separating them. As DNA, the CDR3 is TGTGCCAGCAGTTACTCTTTAATCGGGCAGCCCCAGCATTTT. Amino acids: CASSYSLIGQPQHF.

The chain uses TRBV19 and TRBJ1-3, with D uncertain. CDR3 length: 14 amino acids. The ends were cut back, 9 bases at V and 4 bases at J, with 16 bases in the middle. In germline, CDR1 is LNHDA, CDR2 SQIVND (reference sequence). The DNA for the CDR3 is TGTGCCAGCAACCACGTCTTGGGGGGAAACACCATATATTTT. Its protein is CASNHVLGGNTIYF.

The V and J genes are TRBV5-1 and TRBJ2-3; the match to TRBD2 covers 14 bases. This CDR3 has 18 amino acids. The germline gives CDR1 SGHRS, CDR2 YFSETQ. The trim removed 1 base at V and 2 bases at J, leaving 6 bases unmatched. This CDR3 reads CASSLWGLAGATTDTQYF. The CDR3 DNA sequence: TGCGCCAGCAGCTTGTGGGGACTAGCGGGAGCGACCACAGATACGCAGTATTTT.

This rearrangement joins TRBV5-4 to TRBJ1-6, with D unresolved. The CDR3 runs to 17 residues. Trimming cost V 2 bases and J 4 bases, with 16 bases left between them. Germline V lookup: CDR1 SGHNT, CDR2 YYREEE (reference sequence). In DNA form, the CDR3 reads TGTGCCAGCAGCTTCAACCTCGGGAAGTTTTATAATTCACCCCTCCACTTT. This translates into CASSFNLGKFYNSPLHF.

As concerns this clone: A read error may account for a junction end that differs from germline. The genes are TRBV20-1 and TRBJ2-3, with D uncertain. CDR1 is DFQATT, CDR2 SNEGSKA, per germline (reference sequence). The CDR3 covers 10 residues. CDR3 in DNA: TGCAGTGCTGGGCCGGCGAAAAGGAATTTT. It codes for CSAGPAKRNF.

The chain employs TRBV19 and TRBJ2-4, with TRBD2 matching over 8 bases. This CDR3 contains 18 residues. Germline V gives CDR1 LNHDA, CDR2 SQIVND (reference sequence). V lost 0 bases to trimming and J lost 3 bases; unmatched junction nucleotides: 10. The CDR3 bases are TGTGCCAGTAGTATAGACCCCGGGACTAGTTCGGGCAAAAACATTCAGTACTTC. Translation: CASSIDPGTSSGKNIQYF. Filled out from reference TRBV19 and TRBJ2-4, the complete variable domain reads DGGITQSPKYLFRKEGQNVTLSCEQNLNHDAMYWYRQDPGQGLRLIYYSQIVNDFQKGDIAEGYSVSREKKESFPLTVTSAQKNPTAFYLCASSIDPGTSSGKNIQYFGAGTRLSVL.